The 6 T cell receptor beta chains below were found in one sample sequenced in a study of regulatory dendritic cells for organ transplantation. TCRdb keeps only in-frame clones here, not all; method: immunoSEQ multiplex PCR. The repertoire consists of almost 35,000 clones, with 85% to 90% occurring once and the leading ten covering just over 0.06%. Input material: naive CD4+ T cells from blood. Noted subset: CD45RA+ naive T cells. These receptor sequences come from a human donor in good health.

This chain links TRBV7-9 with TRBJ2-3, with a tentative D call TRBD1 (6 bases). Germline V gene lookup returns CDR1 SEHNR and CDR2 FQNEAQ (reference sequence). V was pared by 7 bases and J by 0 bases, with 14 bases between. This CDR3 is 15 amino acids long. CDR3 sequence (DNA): TGTGCCAGCACCCCTCGACAGGATAGCACAGATACGCAGTATTTT. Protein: CASTPRQDSTDTQYF.

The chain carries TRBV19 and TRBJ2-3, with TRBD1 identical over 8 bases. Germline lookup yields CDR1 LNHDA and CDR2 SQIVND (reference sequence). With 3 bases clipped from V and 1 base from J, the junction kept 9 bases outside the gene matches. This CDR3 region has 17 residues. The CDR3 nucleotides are TGTGCCAGTAGTATCCCCCGGAAACAGGGGGGCACAGATACGCAGTATTTT. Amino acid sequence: CASSIPRKQGGTDTQYF.

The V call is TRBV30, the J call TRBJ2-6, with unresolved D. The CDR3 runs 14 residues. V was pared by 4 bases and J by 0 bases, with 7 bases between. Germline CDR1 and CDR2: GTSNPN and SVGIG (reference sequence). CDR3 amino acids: CAWKQGSGANVLTF. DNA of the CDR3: TGTGCCTGGAAGCAAGGCTCTGGGGCCAACGTCCTGACTTTC.

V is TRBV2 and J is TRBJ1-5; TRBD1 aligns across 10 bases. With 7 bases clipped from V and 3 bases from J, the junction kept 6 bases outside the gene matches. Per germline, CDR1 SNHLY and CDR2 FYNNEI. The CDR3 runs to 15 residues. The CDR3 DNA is TGTGCCAGCACCACCGGGACAGGGGTCAATCAGCCCCAGCATTTT. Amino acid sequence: CASTTGTGVNQPQHF.

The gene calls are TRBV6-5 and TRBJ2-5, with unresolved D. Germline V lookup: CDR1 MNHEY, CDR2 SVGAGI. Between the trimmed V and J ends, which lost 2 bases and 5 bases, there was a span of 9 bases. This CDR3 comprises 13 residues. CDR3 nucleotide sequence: TGTGCCAGCAGTTACCTATCTATGGAGACCCAGTACTTC. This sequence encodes CASSYLSMETQYF.

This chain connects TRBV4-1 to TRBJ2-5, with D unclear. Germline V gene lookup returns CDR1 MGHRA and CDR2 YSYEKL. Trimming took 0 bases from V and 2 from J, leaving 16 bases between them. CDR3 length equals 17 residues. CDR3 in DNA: TGCGCCAGCAGCCAAGACGGCAGCCAGGCCTTACAAGAGACCCAGTACTTC. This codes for CASSQDGSQALQETQYF.